The present T cell receptor (beta chain) was sequenced within a study of vaccination and CD4 T cells after COVID-19. Study details: Vaccination of participants consisted of two doses of either BNT162b2 or mRNA-1273 vaccine. The stimulus for the cells was overlapping spike peptides derived from SARS-CoV-2, HCoV-NL63, HCoV-OC43 and HCoV-229E. Median time from second vaccine dose to sampling was 72 days (14 to 241).

Cultured CD4+ T cells had their DNA profiled by the Oncomine TCR Beta short-read assay. In this case, cultured CD4+ T cells provided the extracted genomic DNA. MiXCR, run by TCRdb on the PCR reads, gives a single entry per CDR3 protein. The sample holds thousands of distinct CDR3 sequences, roughly 29% seen once. This clonotype was counted only a few times. Its antigen is not known. Per germline, CDR1 DFQATT and CDR2 SNEGSKA (reference sequence). J gave up 2 bases and V 2 bases, and 7 bases lay outside the gene matches. The CDR3 loop spans 16 amino acids. The treatment here: roughly 10-day PBMC culture with coronavirus spike peptide pools or control peptides (ViraFEST assay). These CD4+ T cells came from an unexposed donor, sampled before the COVID-19 pandemic (2011-2018).

The gene calls are TRBV20-1 and TRBJ2-3, with 10 bases that match TRBD1. The sequenced sample was CD4+ T cells from blood, cultured in vitro. This clonotype was sampled from a human donor in good health. CDR3 DNA: TGCAGTGCTAGAACCCCGGACAGGGGGATCACAGATACGCAGTATTTT. Protein sequence: CSARTPDRGITDTQYF.